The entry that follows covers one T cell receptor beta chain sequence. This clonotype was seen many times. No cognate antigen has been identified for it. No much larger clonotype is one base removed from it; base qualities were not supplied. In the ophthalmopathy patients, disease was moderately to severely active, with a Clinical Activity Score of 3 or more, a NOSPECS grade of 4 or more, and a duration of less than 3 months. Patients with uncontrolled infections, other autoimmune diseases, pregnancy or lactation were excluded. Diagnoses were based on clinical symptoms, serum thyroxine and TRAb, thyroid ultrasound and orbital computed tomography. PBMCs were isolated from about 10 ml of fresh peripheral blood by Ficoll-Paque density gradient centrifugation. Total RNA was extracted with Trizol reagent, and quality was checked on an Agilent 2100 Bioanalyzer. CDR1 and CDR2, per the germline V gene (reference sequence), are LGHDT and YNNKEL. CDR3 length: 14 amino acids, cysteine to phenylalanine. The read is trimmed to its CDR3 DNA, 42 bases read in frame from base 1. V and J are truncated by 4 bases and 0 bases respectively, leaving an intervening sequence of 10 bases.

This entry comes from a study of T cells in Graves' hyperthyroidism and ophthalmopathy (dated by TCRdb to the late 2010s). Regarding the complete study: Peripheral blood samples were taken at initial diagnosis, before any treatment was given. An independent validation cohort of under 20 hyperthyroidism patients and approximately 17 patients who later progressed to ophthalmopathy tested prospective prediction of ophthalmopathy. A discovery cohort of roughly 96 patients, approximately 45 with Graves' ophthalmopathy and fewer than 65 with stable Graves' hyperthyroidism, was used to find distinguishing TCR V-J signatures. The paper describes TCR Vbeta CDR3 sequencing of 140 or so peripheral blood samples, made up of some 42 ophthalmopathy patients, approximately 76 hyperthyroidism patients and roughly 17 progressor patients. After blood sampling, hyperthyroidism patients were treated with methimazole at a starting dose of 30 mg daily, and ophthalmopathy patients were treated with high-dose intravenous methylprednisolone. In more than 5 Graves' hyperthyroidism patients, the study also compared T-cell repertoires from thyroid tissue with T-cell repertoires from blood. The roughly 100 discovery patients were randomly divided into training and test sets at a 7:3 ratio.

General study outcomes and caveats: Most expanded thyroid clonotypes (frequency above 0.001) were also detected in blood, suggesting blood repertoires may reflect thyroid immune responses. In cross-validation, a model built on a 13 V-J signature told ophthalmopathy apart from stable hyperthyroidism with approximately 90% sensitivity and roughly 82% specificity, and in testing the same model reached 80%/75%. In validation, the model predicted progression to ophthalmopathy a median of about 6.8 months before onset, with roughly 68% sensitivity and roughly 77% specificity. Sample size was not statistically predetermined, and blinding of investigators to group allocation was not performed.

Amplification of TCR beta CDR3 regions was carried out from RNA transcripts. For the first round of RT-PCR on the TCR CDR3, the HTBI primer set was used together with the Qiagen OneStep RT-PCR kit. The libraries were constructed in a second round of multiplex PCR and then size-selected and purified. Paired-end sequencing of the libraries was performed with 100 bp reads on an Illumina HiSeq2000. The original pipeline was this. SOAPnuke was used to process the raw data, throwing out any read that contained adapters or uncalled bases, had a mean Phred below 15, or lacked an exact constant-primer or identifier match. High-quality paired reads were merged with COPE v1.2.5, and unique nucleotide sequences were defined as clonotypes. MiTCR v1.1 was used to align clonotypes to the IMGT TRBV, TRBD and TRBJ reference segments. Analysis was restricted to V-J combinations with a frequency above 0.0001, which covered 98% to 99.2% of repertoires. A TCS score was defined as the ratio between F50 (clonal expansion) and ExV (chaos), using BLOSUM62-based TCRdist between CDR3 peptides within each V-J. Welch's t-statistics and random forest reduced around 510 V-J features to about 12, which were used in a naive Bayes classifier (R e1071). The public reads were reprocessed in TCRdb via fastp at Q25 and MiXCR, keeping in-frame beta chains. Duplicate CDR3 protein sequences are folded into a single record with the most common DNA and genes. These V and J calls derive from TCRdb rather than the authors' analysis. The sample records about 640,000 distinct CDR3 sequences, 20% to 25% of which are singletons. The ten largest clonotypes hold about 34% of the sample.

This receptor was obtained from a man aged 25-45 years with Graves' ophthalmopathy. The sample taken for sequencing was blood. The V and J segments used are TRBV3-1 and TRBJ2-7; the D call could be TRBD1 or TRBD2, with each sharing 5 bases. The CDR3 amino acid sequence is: CASSLGDLSYEQYF. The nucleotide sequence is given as TGTGCCAGCAGCCTGGGGGACCTCTCCTACGAGCAGTACTTC.